One sample yielded the 3 T cell receptor beta chains listed below, sequenced in a study of beta chain features in type 1 diabetes. Sequenced material consisted of expressed TCRB transcripts (all of the isolated RNA was reverse transcribed). Method: immunoSEQ multiplex PCR; TCRdb's copy keeps in-frame clones and lacks some. The profile shows 300,000 to 400,000 clones, over 9.5% of them singletons. The sample consisted of naive CD4+ T cells from blood. Receptor source: a man between 18 and 35 years old in good health.

This clone showed up just a few times. The chain employs TRBV28 and TRBJ2-7; perhaps TRBD1 as D (6 bases). The CDR3 consists of 14 residues. Trimming removed 5 bases at V and 2 bases at J, with 13 bases between. CDR1 and CDR2 from the germline V gene are MDHEN and SYDVKM. For the CDR3, the DNA is TGTGCCAGCAGTCCCCGACAGGTCACCTACGAGCAGTACTTC. Its translation: CASSPRQVTYEQYF.

This clone has a handful of counts. The chain joins TRBV2 to TRBJ1-2; D is possibly TRBD1 (6 bases). From germline, CDR1 is SNHLY and CDR2 FYNNEI. The germline V and J ends were trimmed by 0 bases and 8 bases, with 13 bases remaining between them. CDR3 length: 14 amino acids. CDR3 DNA: TGTGCCAGCAGTGAAGCGCACAGGGTGAACGGCTACACCTTC. Translated: CASSEAHRVNGYTF.

This chain joins TRBV28 and TRBJ1-1; D might be TRBD1 (6 bases). Germline values: CDR1 MDHEN, CDR2 SYDVKM. The CDR3 loop spans 15 amino acids. V gave up 4 bases and J gave up 0 bases, with 12 bases separating them. CDR3 sequence (DNA): TGTGCCAGCAGTTCCCTACAGGGACTGAACACTGAAGCTTTCTTT. Its protein product is CASSSLQGLNTEAFF.